The clone carrying this T cell receptor (beta chain) showed up just a few times. The antigen is unknown. Sequence at one end of the junction differs from germline and may be a read error. The entry originates in a study of Graves' ophthalmopathy and Graves' hyperthyroidism. Germline CDR1 DFQATT, CDR2 SNEGSKA (reference sequence). The CDR3 loop spans 17 amino acids. The authors amplified TCR beta CDR3 regions from RNA transcripts. Second-round multiplex PCR came after first-round RT-PCR with HTBI primers. TCRdb called the multiplex PCR reads again in MiXCR, with one record for every CDR3 protein. The table shows roughly 1.1 million distinct CDR3 sequences, with 35% to 45% occurring only once. The study, taken as a whole, reports: Most thyroid-expanded clonotypes exceeding 0.001 frequency were also found in blood.

Sequenced material: peripheral blood or thyroid tissue (not recorded which). The sequence was collected from an adult man with Graves' hyperthyroidism. The chain recombines TRBV20-1 with TRBJ1-2, with D possibly being TRBD1 (6 bases). CDR3 sequence (DNA): TGCAGTGCTAATAAAGCCGACGGAGGGGGGCCTAACTATAGCTACACCTTC. Translation: CSANKADGGGPNYSYTF.